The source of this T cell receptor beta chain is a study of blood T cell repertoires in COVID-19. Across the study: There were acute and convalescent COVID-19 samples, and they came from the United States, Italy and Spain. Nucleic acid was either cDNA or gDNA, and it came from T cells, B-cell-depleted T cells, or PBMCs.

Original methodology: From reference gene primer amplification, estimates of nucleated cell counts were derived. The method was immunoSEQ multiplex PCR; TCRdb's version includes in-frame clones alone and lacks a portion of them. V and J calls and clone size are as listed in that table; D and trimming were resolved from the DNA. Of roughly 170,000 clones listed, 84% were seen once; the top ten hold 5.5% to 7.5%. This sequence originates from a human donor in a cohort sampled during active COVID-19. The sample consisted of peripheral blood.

Written as DNA, the CDR3 is TGTGCCAGCAGCCCGGCGACAGGGCGACAGAACACTGAAGCTTTCTTT. Amino acids: CASSPATGRQNTEAFF. The chain has TRBV13 and TRBJ1-1, with 7 bases identical to TRBD1. J lost 1 base, V lost 5 bases, and 10 bases had no gene match. The CDR3 is 16 residues long. Germline V lookup: CDR1 PRHDT, CDR2 FYEKMQ (reference sequence).